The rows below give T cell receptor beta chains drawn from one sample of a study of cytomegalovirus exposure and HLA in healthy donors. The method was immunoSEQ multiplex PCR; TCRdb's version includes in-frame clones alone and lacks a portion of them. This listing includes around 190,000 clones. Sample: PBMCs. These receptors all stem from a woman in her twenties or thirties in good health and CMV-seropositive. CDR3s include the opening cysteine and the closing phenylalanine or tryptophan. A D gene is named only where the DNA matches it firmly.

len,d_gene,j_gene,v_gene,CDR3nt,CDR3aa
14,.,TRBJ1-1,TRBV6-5,TGTGCCAGCAGTTACTCACGGGTGAACACTGAAGCTTTCTTT,CASSYSRVNTEAFF
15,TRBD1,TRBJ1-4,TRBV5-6,TGTGCCAGCAGCGACCGGACAGGGCCGAGTGAAAAACTGTTTTTT,CASSDRTGPSEKLFF
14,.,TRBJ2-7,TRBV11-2,TGTGCCAGCAGCTTATCTACCGGTTACTACGAGCAGTACTTC,CASSLSTGYYEQYF
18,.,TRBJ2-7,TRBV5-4,TGTGCCAGCAGCCCTGTAGCCCACGGGTACCAAAGCTCCTACGAGCAGTACTTC,CASSPVAHGYQSSYEQYF
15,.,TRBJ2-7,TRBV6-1,TGTGCCAGCAGTGAAGCGCCGGGGGTACGGGACGAGCAGTACTTC,CASSEAPGVRDEQYF
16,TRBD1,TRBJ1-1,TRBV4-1,TGCGCCAGCAGCCAAGGATTGGCCAGGGGGCCATCTGAAGCTTTCTTT,CASSQGLARGPSEAFF
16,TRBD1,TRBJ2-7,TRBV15,TGTGCCACCAGCAGATCCCAGGGCAGGGGGCTAGGCGAGCAGTACTTC,CATSRSQGRGLGEQYF
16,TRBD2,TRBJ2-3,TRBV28,TGTGCCAGCAGTTTATCTTCCAGCGGGGCCACAGATACGCAGTATTTT,CASSLSSSGATDTQYF
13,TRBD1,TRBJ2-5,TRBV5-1,TGCGCCAGCGGGGGACAGGGGGGAGAGACCCAGTACTTC,CASGGQGGETQYF
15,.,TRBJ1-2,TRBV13,TGTGCCAGCAGCTCTCAGGGATATTCCAACTATGGCTACACCTTC,CASSSQGYSNYGYTF
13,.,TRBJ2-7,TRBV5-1,TGCGCCAGCAGCTTGGTTCAACAATACGAGCAGTACTTC,CASSLVQQYEQYF
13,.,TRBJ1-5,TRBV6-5,TGTGCCAGCAGTTACGAGGGTGGTCAGCCCCAGCATTTT,CASSYEGGQPQHF
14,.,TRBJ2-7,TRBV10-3,TGTGCCATCAAAGAAAGGACAACTAAGTACGAGCAGTACTTC,CAIKERTTKYEQYF